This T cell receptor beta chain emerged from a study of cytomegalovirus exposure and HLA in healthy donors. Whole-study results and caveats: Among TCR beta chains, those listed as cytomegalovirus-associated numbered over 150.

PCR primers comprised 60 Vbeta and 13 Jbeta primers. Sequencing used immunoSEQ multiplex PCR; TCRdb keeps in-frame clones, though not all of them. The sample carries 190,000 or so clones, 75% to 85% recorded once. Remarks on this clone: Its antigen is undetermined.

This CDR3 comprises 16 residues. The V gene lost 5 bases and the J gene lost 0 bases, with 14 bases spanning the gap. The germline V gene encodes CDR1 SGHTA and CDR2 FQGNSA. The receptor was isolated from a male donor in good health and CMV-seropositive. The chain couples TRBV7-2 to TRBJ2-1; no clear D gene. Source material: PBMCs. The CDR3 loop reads CASSPHLQSSYNEQFF. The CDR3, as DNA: TGTGCCAGCAGCCCCCACTTGCAATCCTCCTACAATGAGCAGTTCTTC.